This entry features one T cell receptor (beta chain) sequence. The data were taken from a study of blood T cell repertoires in COVID-19. Some clones are missing from TCRdb's copy, which holds only in-frame ones; the method was immunoSEQ multiplex PCR. The table lists roughly 220,000 clones, roughly 90% of them singletons, with around 2% in the top ten. Per germline, CDR1 SGHAT and CDR2 FQNNGV. V gave up 5 bases and J gave up 2 bases; unmatched junction bases: 7. There are 16 residues in the CDR3. The sequence derives from a man aged 30 to 39 who had recovered from COVID-19. The chain uses TRBV11-2 and TRBJ2-3, with 10 bases lining up with TRBD2. Material for sequencing was peripheral blood. The CDR3 spells CASSPRTSGFTDTQYF. In DNA form, the CDR3 reads TGTGCCAGCAGCCCCCGGACTAGCGGCTTCACAGATACGCAGTATTTT.